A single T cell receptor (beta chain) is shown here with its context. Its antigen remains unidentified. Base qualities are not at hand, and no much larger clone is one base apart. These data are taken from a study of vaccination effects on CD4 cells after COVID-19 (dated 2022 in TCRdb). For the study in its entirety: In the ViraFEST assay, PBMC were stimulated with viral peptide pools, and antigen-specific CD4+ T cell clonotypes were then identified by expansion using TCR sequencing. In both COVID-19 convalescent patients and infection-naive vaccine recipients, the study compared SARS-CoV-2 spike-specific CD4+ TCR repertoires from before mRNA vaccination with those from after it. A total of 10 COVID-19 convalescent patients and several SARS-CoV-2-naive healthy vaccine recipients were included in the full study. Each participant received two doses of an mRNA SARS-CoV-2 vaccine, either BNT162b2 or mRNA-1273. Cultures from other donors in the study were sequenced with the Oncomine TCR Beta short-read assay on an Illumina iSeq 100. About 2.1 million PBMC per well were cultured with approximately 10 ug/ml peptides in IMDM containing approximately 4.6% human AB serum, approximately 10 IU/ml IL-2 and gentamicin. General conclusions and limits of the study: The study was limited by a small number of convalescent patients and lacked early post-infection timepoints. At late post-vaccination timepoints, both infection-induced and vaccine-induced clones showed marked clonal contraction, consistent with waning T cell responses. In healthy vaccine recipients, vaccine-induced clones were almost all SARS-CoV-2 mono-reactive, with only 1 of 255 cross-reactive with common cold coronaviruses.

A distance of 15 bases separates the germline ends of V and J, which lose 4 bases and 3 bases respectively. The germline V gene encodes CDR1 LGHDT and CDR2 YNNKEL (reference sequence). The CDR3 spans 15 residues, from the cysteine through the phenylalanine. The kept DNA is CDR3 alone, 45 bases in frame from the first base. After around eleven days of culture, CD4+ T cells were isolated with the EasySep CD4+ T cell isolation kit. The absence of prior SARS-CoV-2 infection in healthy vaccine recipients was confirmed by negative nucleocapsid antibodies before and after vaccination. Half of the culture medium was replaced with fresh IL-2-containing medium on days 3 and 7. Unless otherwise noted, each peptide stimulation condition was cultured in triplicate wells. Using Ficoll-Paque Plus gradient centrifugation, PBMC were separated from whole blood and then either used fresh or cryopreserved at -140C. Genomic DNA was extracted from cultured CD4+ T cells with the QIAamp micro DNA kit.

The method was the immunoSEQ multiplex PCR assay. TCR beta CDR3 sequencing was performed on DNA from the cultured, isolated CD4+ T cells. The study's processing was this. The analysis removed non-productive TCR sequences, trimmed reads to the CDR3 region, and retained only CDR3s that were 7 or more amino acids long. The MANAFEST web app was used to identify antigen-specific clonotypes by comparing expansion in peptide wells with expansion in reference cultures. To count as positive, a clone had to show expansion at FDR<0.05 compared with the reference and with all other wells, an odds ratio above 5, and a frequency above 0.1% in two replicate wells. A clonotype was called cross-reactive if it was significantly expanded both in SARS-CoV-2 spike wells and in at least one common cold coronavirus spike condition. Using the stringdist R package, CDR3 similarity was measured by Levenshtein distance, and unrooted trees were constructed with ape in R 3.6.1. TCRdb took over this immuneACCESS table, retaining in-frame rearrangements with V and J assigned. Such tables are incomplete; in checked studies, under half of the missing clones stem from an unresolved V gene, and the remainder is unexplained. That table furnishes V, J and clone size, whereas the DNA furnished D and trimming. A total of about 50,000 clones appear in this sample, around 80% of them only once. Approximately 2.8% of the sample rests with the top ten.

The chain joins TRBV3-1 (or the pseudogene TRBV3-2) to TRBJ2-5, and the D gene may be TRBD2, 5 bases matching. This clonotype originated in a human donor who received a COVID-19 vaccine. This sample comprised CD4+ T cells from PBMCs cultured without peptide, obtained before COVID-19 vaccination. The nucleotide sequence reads TGTGCCAGCAGCCCCCGGACTGTCTTTAAAGAGACCCAGTACTTC. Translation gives CASSPRTVFKETQYF.